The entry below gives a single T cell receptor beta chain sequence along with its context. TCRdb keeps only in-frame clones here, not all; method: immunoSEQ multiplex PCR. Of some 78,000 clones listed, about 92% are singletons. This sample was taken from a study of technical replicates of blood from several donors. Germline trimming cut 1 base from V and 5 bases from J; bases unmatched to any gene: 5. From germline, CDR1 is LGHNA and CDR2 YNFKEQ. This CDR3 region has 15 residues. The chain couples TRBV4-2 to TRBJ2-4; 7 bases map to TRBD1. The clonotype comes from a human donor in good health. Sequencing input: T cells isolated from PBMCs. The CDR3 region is CASSQADRVENIQYF. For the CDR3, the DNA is TGTGCCAGCAGCCAAGCAGACAGGGTGGAAAACATTCAGTACTTC.